Given below is one TCR beta chain in context. The antigen remains unidentified. The source of the sample is a study of shared clonotypes between healthy human individuals. Study-level results: Approximately 5.4% of naive CD4 clonotypes were common to four donors.

This CDR3 contains 19 residues. Germline V gene sequence: CDR1 SGDLS, CDR2 YYNGEE. V was clipped by 2 bases and J by 5 bases; unmatched bases: 14. TCRdb's table, derived via immunoSEQ multiplex PCR, lists solely in-frame clones and lacks some. The data hold 950,000 to 1,300,000 clones, with 60% to 80% observed a single time. The chain couples TRBV9 to TRBJ1-4, with 11 bases that match TRBD1. The sequence was obtained from a man in his late teens or twenties in good health. Material: memory CD4+ T cells sorted from blood. The subset: CD45RA-negative fraction. CDR3 sequence: CASSVTPGTGGSPNEKLFF. CDR3 bases: TGTGCCAGCAGCGTCACCCCCGGGACAGGGGGTAGCCCGAATGAAAAACTGTTTTTT. Based on the CDR3 plus reference TRBV9 and TRBJ1-4, the full variable domain is DSGVTQTPKHLITATGQRVTLRCSPRSGDLSVYWYQQSLDQGLQFLIQYYNGEERAKGNILERFSAQQFPDLHSELNLSSLELGDSALYFCASSVTPGTGGSPNEKLFFGSGTQLSVL.